This T cell receptor (beta chain) originates from a study of Tregs in tolerant kidney transplant recipients. Study-level results: The most relevant donor-specific Treg TCRbeta repertoire apparently came from expansion with activated donor B cells. Findings come from small patient numbers and require larger validation.

Unstimulated regulatory T cells (CD4+CD25+CD127-), CD4+CD25- non-regulatory cells, CD4 and CD8 cells were FACS-sorted from thawed PBMCs. Sequencing used immunoSEQ multiplex PCR; TCRdb keeps in-frame clones, though not all of them. The sample lists 240,000 or so clones, more than 65% seen once, with approximately 0.69% in the top ten. This clone appeared a single time. Its matching antigen is unknown. Germline CDR1 is SGHVS and CDR2 is FNYEAQ. Trimming removed 1 base at V and 2 bases at J, with 9 bases between. The CDR3 sequence is 15 residues long. This receptor was obtained from a human donor in good health. The rearrangement links TRBV7-6 to TRBJ1-3; D gene ambiguous. The specimen sequenced was CD4+ T cells from blood. The CDR3 DNA sequence: TGTGCCAGCAGCTTAGTAAGGAAGGCTGGAAACACCATATATTTT. It yields the protein CASSLVRKAGNTIYF.